The entry below gives a single T cell receptor (beta chain) sequence along with its context. Antigen unknown. The roughly 120-subject validation cohort, separate from the roughly 670-subject first cohort, included the donors. The CDR3 has 15 amino acids. The V and J ends lost 5 bases and 5 bases, in that order; junction bases with no gene match: 6. Looked up from germline, CDR1 is KGHSH and CDR2 is LQKENI. The sample originates from a study of cytomegalovirus exposure and HLA in healthy donors. Overall study results and limits: The authors confirmed in vitro that a few CMV-associated chains were specific for CMV antigens.

The assay was immunoSEQ multiplex PCR, and TCRdb's table has in-frame clones only and misses some. The sample yields approximately 160,000 clones, more than 70% seen once. The sequence was collected from a man aged 25-45 years in good health and CMV-seropositive. The sequenced sample consisted of PBMCs. The chain has TRBV18 and TRBJ2-3; TRBD1 matches 11 bases. DNA for the CDR3: TGTGCCAGCTCAAAAGGACAGGGGGCGGGAGATACGCAGTATTTT. Its translation is CASSKGQGAGDTQYF. Variable domain in full (rest from reference TRBV18 and TRBJ2-3): NAGVMQNPRHLVRRRGQEARLRCSPMKGHSHVYWYRQLPEEGLKFMVYLQKENIIDESGMPKERFSAEFPKEGPSILRIQQVVRGDSAAYFCASSKGQGAGDTQYFGPGTRLTVL.